A selection of T cell receptor beta chains follows, all from one sample in a study of Graves' ophthalmopathy and Graves' hyperthyroidism. TCRdb recomputed calls from the multiplex PCR reads with MiXCR, one row per CDR3 protein. The profile covers under 350,000 distinct CDR3 sequences, with 17% appearing a single time and roughly an eighth taken by the ten largest. Sequencing used peripheral blood. The receptors derive from an adult man with Graves' ophthalmopathy. Both conserved end residues are part of each CDR3. A D gene is named only where the DNA matches it firmly. Some rows have no size entry. The others give once, few or many, or a class for an expanded clone.

TRBV28	TRBD2	few	TRBJ2-2	TGTGCCAGCAGTTTAGCTAGCGGGCACACCGGGGAGCTGTTTTTT	CASSLASGHTGELFF
TRBV6-2/TRBV6-3	NA	many	TRBJ1-5	TGTGCCAGCTTTGGAAGGGGAGCCCAGCATTTT	CASFGRGAQHF
TRBV19	NA	many	TRBJ1-5	TGTGCCAGTAGTATAGGGTCAGGGAACGCGCGTAATCAGCCCCAGCATTTT	CASSIGSGNARNQPQHF
TRBV11-2	NA	NA	TRBJ2-5	TGTGCCAGCAGCCCGACAGCTTACCAAGAGACCCAGTACTTC	CASSPTAYQETQYF
TRBV7-9	NA	many	TRBJ1-6	TGTGCCAGCAGAAACAGGGAAGGTTCACCCCTCCACTTT	CASRNREGSPLHF
TRBV6-2/TRBV6-3	NA	many	TRBJ1-5	TGTGCCAGCAGTTTCGGAACAGGCGCCGCCGGTCAGCCCCAGCATTTT	CASSFGTGAAGQPQHF
TRBV6-2/TRBV6-3	NA	NA	TRBJ1-2	TGTGCCAGCAGTACGGGTCGTGGCTACACCTTC	CASSTGRGYTF
TRBV20-1	NA	many	TRBJ1-5	TGCAGTGCTACCACGGGTGGTTTAGGGGGGAGAAGCAATCAGCCCCAGCATTTT	CSATTGGLGGRSNQPQHF
TRBV6-2/TRBV6-3	NA	many	TRBJ1-5	TGTGCCAGCAGGCTACATAAACCGGTAGGCAATCAGCCCCAGCATTTT	CASRLHKPVGNQPQHF
TRBV7-2	NA	few	TRBJ1-5	TGTGCCATCAGCTTAGCTGGCAGGATACTAAATCAGCCCCAGCATTTT	CAISLAGRILNQPQHF
TRBV6-4	NA	NA	TRBJ2-7	TGTGCCAGCAGAACCGGGACCATATACGAGCAGTACTTC	CASRTGTIYEQYF
TRBV12-3/TRBV12-4	TRBD2	few	TRBJ2-5	TGTGCCAGCAGTTCCGACATAGCGGGGATGGGGGAGACCCAGTACTTC	CASSSDIAGMGETQYF
TRBV9	NA	many	TRBJ1-1	TGTGCCAGCAGTGTTTTACTGAACACTGAAGCTTTCTTT	CASSVLLNTEAFF
TRBV30	NA	once	TRBJ1-1	TGTGCCTGGGGGGAAAGAGGGACTGAAGCTTTCTTT	CAWGERGTEAFF
TRBV7-3	NA	many	TRBJ1-5	TGTGCCAGCAGCTTAAGTAGTGGTCAGCCCCAGCATTTT	CASSLSSGQPQHF
TRBV6-1	TRBD1	NA	TRBJ2-7	TGTGCCAGCAGTGAAAATCCGGGACAGGGGGTCTACGAGCAGTACTTC	CASSENPGQGVYEQYF